The clone carrying this TCR beta chain was counted a single time. These data originate in a study of T cell changes during pregnancy in multiple sclerosis. Produced via immunoSEQ multiplex PCR; TCRdb's table is partial and in-frame only. The sample records 35,000 to 50,000 clones, 90% to 95% being singletons. CDR3 size: 16 residues. V was clipped by 5 bases and J by 4 bases; unmatched bases: 9. Germline values: CDR1 SGHVS, CDR2 FQNEAQ. V gene TRBV7-8 combines with J gene TRBJ2-1; 9 bases map to TRBD2. Sequenced material: CD8+ T cells from peripheral blood mononuclear cells, taken in the third trimester of pregnancy. This TCR was recovered from a female donor with multiple sclerosis, enrolled in a pregnancy study. This chain's CDR3 is CASSLRASGVYNEQFF. The CDR3 DNA follows: TGTGCCAGCAGCCTTCGGGCTAGCGGGGTGTACAATGAGCAGTTCTTC.